These 4 T cell receptor beta chains came from one sample sequenced in a study of cytomegalovirus exposure and HLA in healthy donors. PCR involved 60 Vbeta and 13 Jbeta primers. Sequencing was performed with immunoSEQ multiplex PCR; in TCRdb, only in-frame clones are kept and a portion is missing. The sample comprises around 130,000 clones, about 8.5% of which are singletons, and about 5.5% rests with the top ten. The specimen was PBMCs. These receptors all stem from a man in his forties in good health and CMV-seronegative.

Turning to this clone: The CDR3 carries no conserved terminal phenylalanine or tryptophan, so it likely arises from a read error. Because the CDR3's place on the DNA is in doubt, the DNA is left out and the CDR3 is given as listed by TCRdb. V is TRBV6-1 and J is TRBJ1-4. The CDR3 length is 14 residues, termini included. The germline CDR1 and CDR2 sequences are MNHNS and SASEGT. CDR3 residues: CASSEGRGNEKMFL.

This clone occurred a few times. The chain uses TRBV5-1 and TRBJ1-2, with 9 bases that match TRBD1. The CDR3 sequence is 15 residues long. Germline CDR1 reads SGHRS; CDR2 reads YFSETQ. J was trimmed by 8 bases and V by 0 bases; bases with no gene match: 8. DNA of the CDR3: TGCGCCAGCAGCTTGGCGGGACAGGGTAGGGAGGGCTACACCTTC. Protein product: CASSLAGQGREGYTF.

CDR3 sequence reads: CSVVVGDSPATNEKLFF. The CDR3, as DNA: TGCAGCGTTGTGGTGGGGGACAGCCCTGCAACTAATGAAAAACTGTTTTTT. The chain employs TRBV29-1 and TRBJ1-4; TRBD1 aligns across 7 bases. V trimming: 4 bases; J trimming: 0 bases; junction bases outside the gene matches: 11. The CDR3 runs 17 residues. In germline, CDR1 is SQVTM, CDR2 ANQGSEA.

This clone was counted a few times. In DNA form, the CDR3 reads TGTGCCAGCAGCCGTAAAGGGGATAGTTTCGAGCAGTACTTC. Its translation: CASSRKGDSFEQYF. The chain is built from TRBV5-4 and TRBJ2-7, with D tentatively TRBD1 (5 bases). Germline V CDR1 and CDR2: SGHNT, YYREEE (reference sequence). Trimming shortened V by 4 bases and J by 6 bases, and 17 bases separated the two germline ends. The length of the CDR3 is 14 residues.